Listed below are T cell receptor beta chains from one sample, sequenced in a study of cytomegalovirus exposure and HLA in healthy donors. Generated by immunoSEQ multiplex PCR, the TCRdb table keeps only in-frame clones and is missing some. Here the sample spans some 190,000 clones, about 84% being singletons. The sequencing sample was made of PBMCs. Receptors were obtained from a woman aged 25 to 39 in good health and CMV-seropositive. The CDR3 runs from the conserved cysteine through the conserved F or W. The D gene is left open where the match is weak. Size values are once, few and many counts, or a class for expanded clones, and some rows have none.

D gene	V gene	CDR3 length	J gene	clone size	CDR3 DNA	CDR3 protein
TRBD1	TRBV29-1	13	TRBJ2-1	once	TGCAGCGTATGGGACAGCTCCTACAATGAGCAGTTCTTC	CSVWDSSYNEQFF
-	TRBV2	12	TRBJ2-3	many	TGTGCCGGCTACAGGGGAGGAGATACGCAGTATTTT	CAGYRGGDTQYF
TRBD1	TRBV28	16	TRBJ2-3	-	TGTGCCAGCAGTTTATGGGGTAGGGGGCCCGCAGATACGCAGTATTTT	CASSLWGRGPADTQYF
TRBD2	TRBV5-6	14	TRBJ2-2	-	TGTGCCAGTACCGGGACTAGCGGCTATGGGGAGCTGTTTTTT	CASTGTSGYGELFF
-	TRBV4-3	16	TRBJ2-1	-	TGCGCCAGCAGCCAAGATCGCGGCTGGACCTACAATGAGCAGTTCTTC	CASSQDRGWTYNEQFF
-	TRBV21-1	19	TRBJ1-1	once	TGTGCCAGCAGCCTACAAGTATACAGGGATTCGTGGGGGCACACTGAAGCTTTCTTT	CASSLQVYRDSWGHTEAFF
TRBD2	TRBV2	12	TRBJ2-5	-	TGTGCCAGCAGTGGGGAGGGGGAGACCCAGTACTTC	CASSGEGETQYF
TRBD2	TRBV6-5	14	TRBJ2-7	-	TGTGCCAGCAGCGCTAGCGGGGGATCCTACGAGCAGTACTTC	CASSASGGSYEQYF
-	TRBV7-8	17	TRBJ2-5	few	TGTGCCAGCAGCCCCGGGGGGAGGGGGCCGGGGGGGGAGACCCAGTACTTC	CASSPGGRGPGGETQYF
-	TRBV5-1	14	TRBJ1-1	-	TGCGCCAGCAGCTCTGCGGGGGCGAACACTGAAGCTTTCTTT	CASSSAGANTEAFF
TRBD1	TRBV7-9	15	TRBJ2-2	-	TGTGCCAGCAGCGACCAGGACAGGGGTAGCGGGGAGCTGTTTTTT	CASSDQDRGSGELFF
TRBD1	TRBV6-1	15	TRBJ1-6	-	TGTGCCAGCAGTGCCGCACAGGGGGCGACTTCACCCCTCCACTTT	CASSAAQGATSPLHF
TRBD1	TRBV28	15	TRBJ1-4	-	TGTGCCAGCAGAACAGACAGGGGGGATAATGAAAAACTGTTTTTT	CASRTDRGDNEKLFF
-	TRBV30	14	TRBJ1-4	-	TGTGCCTGGAGAAAGGGAGGGGACGGGGAAAAACTGTTTTTT	CAWRKGGDGEKLFF
-	TRBV4-2	16	TRBJ1-5	few	TGTGCCAGCAGCCAAGAAACAGGGACGTCGGGGCAGCCCCAGCATTTT	CASSQETGTSGQPQHF
TRBD1	TRBV9	16	TRBJ1-2	-	TGTGCCAGCAGCGTAGCTCTGACAGGGCCTAACTATGGCTACACCTTC	CASSVALTGPNYGYTF
-	TRBV28	15	TRBJ1-4	-	TGTGCCAGCTCTCGGACCGGGATAGAAATGGAAAAACTGTTTTTT	CASSRTGIEMEKLFF
-	TRBV7-2	15	TRBJ1-4	-	TGTGCCAGCAGCTTAGAGGGTCCAGGGGATGAAAAACTGTTTTTT	CASSLEGPGDEKLFF
-	TRBV30	14	TRBJ2-3	-	TGTGCCTGGGGCGTCGGGACTGGGGGAGATACGCAGTATTTT	CAWGVGTGGDTQYF
-	TRBV19	15	TRBJ2-7	-	TGTGCCAGTAGTATTCTACCGCAGGGAGGCTACGAGCAGTACTTC	CASSILPQGGYEQYF
-	TRBV19	12	TRBJ2-7	-	TGTGCCAGTAGTATGAAGGGGCGGGAGCAGTACTTC	CASSMKGREQYF
TRBD2	TRBV19	18	TRBJ2-2	-	TGTGCCAGTAGTAGGGGGACTAGCGGGGGCCCCCCGCCCGGGGAGCTGTTTTTT	CASSRGTSGGPPPGELFF
-	TRBV5-1	13	TRBJ2-1	-	TGCGCCAGCAGGTCTAGCATTGGGAATGAGCAGTTCTTC	CASRSSIGNEQFF
TRBD1	TRBV6-1	14	TRBJ2-7	-	TGTGCCAGTTTAGGGGGCGCCCATCTTAGCGAGCAGTACTTC	CASLGGAHLSEQYF
TRBD2	TRBV11-2	17	TRBJ2-1	few	TGTGCCAGCAGCCGATCTAGCGGGGGGGCCGCTATTAATGAGCAGTTCTTC	CASSRSSGGAAINEQFF
TRBD2	TRBV10-3	13	TRBJ2-1	-	TGTGCCACCCGGGAGGGCATATACAATGAGCAGTTCTTC	CATREGIYNEQFF
-	TRBV2	13	TRBJ1-1	-	TGTGCCAGCAGACTGGCAGGGATCACTGAAGCTTTCTTT	CASRLAGITEAFF
-	TRBV30	13	TRBJ2-2	-	TGTGCCTGGAGTGTACAGGGCACCGGGGAGCTGTTTTTT	CAWSVQGTGELFF
-	TRBV5-5	15	TRBJ2-5	few	TGTGCCAGCAGCTTGGTCCGCAGGGGGGAAGAGACCCAGTACTTC	CASSLVRRGEETQYF
TRBD1	TRBV6-1	15	TRBJ1-2	-	TGTGCCAGCAGCAGGACAGGGGGCCTTAACTATGGCTACACCTTC	CASSRTGGLNYGYTF
TRBD1	TRBV7-9	15	TRBJ2-3	-	TGTGCCAGCAGCTTTTCGGGGACAGGCACAGATACGCAGTATTTT	CASSFSGTGTDTQYF
TRBD1	TRBV11-2	14	TRBJ2-1	-	TGTGCCAGCAGCCAGGGACAGTGGAGGAATGAGCAGTTCTTC	CASSQGQWRNEQFF
TRBD1	TRBV7-6	15	TRBJ2-7	-	TGTGCCAGCAGCTTAGAGGCAGGGGGCTCCTACGAGCAGTACTTC	CASSLEAGGSYEQYF
-	TRBV6-1	14	TRBJ2-7	-	TGTGCCAGCAGTACCACCGACATTCGCTACGAGCAGTACTTC	CASSTTDIRYEQYF
-	TRBV7-3	18	TRBJ2-6	-	TGTGCCAGCAGTCCCCAGGGGCGCACTACCTCTGGGGCCAACGTCCTGACTTTC	CASSPQGRTTSGANVLTF
TRBD2	TRBV5-1	14	TRBJ2-7	-	TGCGCCAGCAGCTTAGCGGGATCTCAATACGAGCAGTACTTC	CASSLAGSQYEQYF
TRBD2	TRBV9	18	TRBJ2-1	-	TGTGCCAGCAGCCCCACGGGAGGGCTAGCGGTCTCCTACAATGAGCAGTTCTTC	CASSPTGGLAVSYNEQFF
TRBD2	TRBV28	14	TRBJ2-1	-	TGTGCCAGCGGCGGGACTAGCGGGATCAATGAGCAGTTCTTC	CASGGTSGINEQFF
TRBD1	TRBV7-2	18	TRBJ1-4	-	TGTGCCAGCAGCAGCCACACCGGGACAGGATCAACTAATGAAAAACTGTTTTTT	CASSSHTGTGSTNEKLFF
TRBD2	TRBV9	14	TRBJ2-5	-	TGTGCCAGCAGCGTCGGACTAGCGGGAGAGACCCAGTACTTC	CASSVGLAGETQYF
-	TRBV18	13	TRBJ2-5	-	TGTGCCAGCACCCGAGGCCGCCAAGAGACCCAGTACTTC	CASTRGRQETQYF